A selection of T cell receptor beta chains follows, all from one sample in a study of blood T cell repertoires in COVID-19. The assay was immunoSEQ multiplex PCR, and TCRdb's table has in-frame clones only and misses some. The profile covers around 330,000 clones, with about 85% appearing a single time and 1.5% to 2% taken by the ten largest. Sequencing was performed on PBMCs or T cells enriched from blood (not recorded which). These receptors were collected from a woman aged 30 to 39 who had been exposed to COVID-19. The CDR3 runs from the conserved cysteine through the conserved F or W. The D gene is left open where the match is weak. The size entry is marked missing in some rows and otherwise reads once, few, many or a size class.

D	V	J	size	DNA	CDR3
TRBD2	TRBV5-1	TRBJ2-5	-	TGCGCCAGCAGCTTGGTTTCGGTCGGGAGGGTTCAGGAGACCCAGTACTTC	CASSLVSVGRVQETQYF
TRBD2	TRBV7-9	TRBJ2-1	-	TGTGCCAGCAGCTTAGCGACTAGCGGGAGGTACAATGAGCAGTTCTTC	CASSLATSGRYNEQFF
-	TRBV5-1	TRBJ2-7	once	TGCGCCAGCAGCTTGACGTTAGGACAGAACTACGAGCAGTACTTC	CASSLTLGQNYEQYF
-	TRBV6-5	TRBJ1-2	-	TGTGCCAGCAGTTACAGGGGCAGGGAGGATGGCTACACCTTC	CASSYRGREDGYTF
TRBD1	TRBV9	TRBJ1-1	-	TGTGCCAGCAGCACCATGGACAGGGGTACTGAAGCTTTCTTT	CASSTMDRGTEAFF
-	TRBV27	TRBJ2-7	-	TGTGCCAGCGGGTTACCAGCGGGTCCCTACGAGCAGTACTTC	CASGLPAGPYEQYF
-	TRBV28	TRBJ2-7	-	TGTGCCAGCAGTTTGGCTCCAGGACACCAGTCCTACGAGCAGTACTTC	CASSLAPGHQSYEQYF
-	TRBV19	TRBJ1-2	few	TGTGCCAGTAGTGTTGGACGGGACACCTACTATGGCTACACCTTC	CASSVGRDTYYGYTF
-	TRBV7-2	TRBJ2-3	-	TGTGCCAGCAGCTTTGCTGAGAGAGATACGCAGTATTTT	CASSFAERDTQYF
TRBD2	TRBV14	TRBJ2-2	-	TGTGCCAGCAGCCGGACTAGCGGGAGCACCGGGGAGCTGTTTTTT	CASSRTSGSTGELFF
-	TRBV5-4	TRBJ2-7	-	TGTGCCAGCAGCTTGAAAGTAGGAAGGCAGGGTCCCTACGAGCAGTACTTC	CASSLKVGRQGPYEQYF
TRBD2	TRBV30	TRBJ2-1	-	TGTGCCTGGAGTGTCGGTCTAGCGGAGAGGAATGAGCAGTTCTTC	CAWSVGLAERNEQFF
TRBD1	TRBV12-3/TRBV12-4	TRBJ1-2	-	TGTGCCAGCAGGGACAGGGATTACTATGGCTACACCTTC	CASRDRDYYGYTF
TRBD1	TRBV28	TRBJ1-2	-	TGTGCCAGCAGTCCGGGACAGATTATGAGGGGCTACACCTTC	CASSPGQIMRGYTF
TRBD2	TRBV5-4	TRBJ2-1	-	TGTGCCAGCTTCCAAGGTAGCGGGGCTTACAATGAGCAGTTCTTC	CASFQGSGAYNEQFF
-	TRBV19	TRBJ1-1	-	TGTGCCAGTACCCCTACAGTGAACACTGAAGCTTTCTTT	CASTPTVNTEAFF
TRBD2	TRBV7-2	TRBJ2-7	-	TGTGCCAGCAGTATTGCCGGGACTAGCTCCCTCCGCGAGCAGTACTTC	CASSIAGTSSLREQYF
TRBD1	TRBV7-9	TRBJ1-1	-	TGTGCCAGCAGCTTAGCGGACAGGGCGGCAGGAGCTTTCTTT	CASSLADRAAGAFF
-	TRBV12-3/TRBV12-4	TRBJ1-5	-	TGTGCCAGCAGTTTTGCCGGGGGTCAGCCCCAGCATTTT	CASSFAGGQPQHF
-	TRBV4-1	TRBJ1-5	-	TGCGCCAGCAGCCAGGCGGGGTACGGCAATCAGCCCCAGCATTTT	CASSQAGYGNQPQHF
-	TRBV30	TRBJ1-5	few	TGTGCCTGGAGTGTAAGCAGAGGGTATGGTAGCAATCAGCCCCAGCATTTT	CAWSVSRGYGSNQPQHF
-	TRBV6-5	TRBJ1-3	few	TGTGCCAGCAGTTACGCTCCGGGCTCTGGAAACACCATATATTTT	CASSYAPGSGNTIYF
TRBD1	TRBV27	TRBJ1-2	-	TGTGCCAGCAGCCAAAGTTGGACAGGCCCCGAAAGATTTGGCTACACCTTC	CASSQSWTGPERFGYTF
TRBD2	TRBV5-1	TRBJ2-1	-	TGCGCCACCCAGAGCGGGGAACACAATGAGCAGTTCTTC	CATQSGEHNEQFF
-	TRBV5-4	TRBJ1-2	-	TGTGCCAGCAGCCCCGGACTACCCAGCGGAGGCTACACCTTC	CASSPGLPSGGYTF